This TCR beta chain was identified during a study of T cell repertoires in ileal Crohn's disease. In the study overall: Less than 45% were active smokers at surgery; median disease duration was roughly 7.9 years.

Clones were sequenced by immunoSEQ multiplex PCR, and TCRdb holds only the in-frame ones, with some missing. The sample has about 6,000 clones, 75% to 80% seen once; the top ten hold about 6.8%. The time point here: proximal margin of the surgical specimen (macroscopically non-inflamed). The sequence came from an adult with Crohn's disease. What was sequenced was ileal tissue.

CDR3 in DNA: TGTGCCAGTAGTATAGGCCGGGCCGGGGAGCTGTTTTTT. Translated: CASSIGRAGELFF. The chain uses TRBV19 and TRBJ2-2; D not resolved. CDR1 is LNHDA and CDR2 is SQIVND in the germline V gene (reference sequence). V shed 1 base and J shed 6 bases, with 6 bases lying between them. CDR3 length: 13 amino acids. The whole variable domain, remainder taken from reference TRBV19 and TRBJ2-2, is DGGITQSPKYLFRKEGQNVTLSCEQNLNHDAMYWYRQDPGQGLRLIYYSQIVNDFQKGDIAEGYSVSREKKESFPLTVTSAQKNPTAFYLCASSIGRAGELFFGEGSRLTVL.